This TCR beta chain was captured in a study of cytomegalovirus exposure and HLA in healthy donors. Primers: 60 Vbeta forward and 13 Jbeta reverse. Sequencing was performed with immunoSEQ multiplex PCR; in TCRdb, only in-frame clones are kept and a portion is missing. The sample carries around 97,000 clones, under 85% recorded once. The trim removed 2 bases at V and 5 bases at J, leaving 5 bases unmatched. Looked up from germline, CDR1 is SGDLS and CDR2 is YYNGEE. This CDR3 spans 15 amino acids. Specimen: PBMCs. The chain employs TRBV9 and TRBJ2-7; 12 nucleotides align to TRBD2. The source of this sequence is a man aged 50-60 years in good health and CMV-seropositive. The DNA of the CDR3 is TGTGCCAGCAGCGTGGCTAGCGGGAGGGCCGACGAGCAGTACTTC. Its protein product is CASSVASGRADEQYF.